This T cell receptor beta chain was sequenced in a study of blood T cell repertoires in COVID-19. Sequenced by immunoSEQ multiplex PCR; TCRdb stores in-frame clones only, minus some. The sample lists roughly 300,000 clones, around 85% occurring once. Followed over time, Seattle patients had been enrolled while infection was active. This sequence was found in a woman in her 30s with COVID-19, enrolled during active disease. The sequencing sample was made of peripheral blood.

The CDR3 coding sequence is TGTGCCAGCTCACCCCACGGGGGACAGGCCAAGTTTGGATACAATGAGCAGTTCTTC. Residues: CASSPHGGQAKFGYNEQFF. This sequence joins TRBV18 and TRBJ2-1; 8 bases agree with TRBD1. Germline V gene lookup returns CDR1 KGHSH and CDR2 LQKENI. Losses at the gene ends were 3 bases for V and 4 bases for J; bases not matched to a gene: 17. The CDR3 runs 19 residues.